This is a list of T cell receptor beta chains from one sample in a study of cytomegalovirus exposure and HLA in healthy donors. Clones were sequenced by immunoSEQ multiplex PCR, and TCRdb holds only the in-frame ones, with some missing. The sample records about 200,000 clones, around 83% being singletons. Sequences were obtained from PBMCs. Receptors originate from a woman under 30 in good health and CMV-seronegative. Both conserved end residues are trimmed from each CDR3. The order of the fields is V gene, J gene, CDR3 protein.

V gene: TRBV19
J gene: TRBJ2-1
CDR3 protein: ASSIAAGVYNEQF

V gene: TRBV6-5
J gene: TRBJ2-1
CDR3 protein: ASWSVYNEQF

V gene: TRBV9
J gene: TRBJ2-7
CDR3 protein: ASSVMAGEQY

V gene: TRBV6-5
J gene: TRBJ2-1
CDR3 protein: ASSYSDAGSYNEQF

V gene: TRBV7-8
J gene: TRBJ2-5
CDR3 protein: ASSPQPGNTRTQY

V gene: TRBV6-5
J gene: TRBJ2-1
CDR3 protein: ASSGPPPGRNEQF

V gene: TRBV25-1
J gene: TRBJ1-2
CDR3 protein: ASSGGGGGYT

V gene: TRBV19
J gene: TRBJ2-6
CDR3 protein: ASSIDPPGQGRGSGANVLT

V gene: TRBV6-5
J gene: TRBJ1-1
CDR3 protein: ASSYSGLGGTEAF

V gene: TRBV18
J gene: TRBJ1-1
CDR3 protein: ASSPNVGQANQNTEAF

V gene: TRBV11-3
J gene: TRBJ2-1
CDR3 protein: ASSLVGTSGSNEQF

V gene: TRBV19
J gene: TRBJ1-4
CDR3 protein: ASNYRPATNEKLF

V gene: TRBV9
J gene: TRBJ1-2
CDR3 protein: ASSVDRGNYGYT

V gene: TRBV6-1
J gene: TRBJ1-5
CDR3 protein: ASTQQGSGQPQH

V gene: TRBV7-9
J gene: TRBJ1-1
CDR3 protein: ASSLVTEREAF

V gene: TRBV4-3
J gene: TRBJ2-7
CDR3 protein: ASSPRLSGSSYEQY

V gene: TRBV30
J gene: TRBJ2-7
CDR3 protein: AWSVGTGVNEQY

V gene: TRBV7-9
J gene: TRBJ1-3
CDR3 protein: ASTIPGQGSGNTIY

V gene: TRBV5-1
J gene: TRBJ2-7
CDR3 protein: ASSLVAFEQY

V gene: TRBV9
J gene: TRBJ2-7
CDR3 protein: ASSVTGVGEQY

V gene: TRBV5-6
J gene: TRBJ2-2
CDR3 protein: ASSPTRQGGTGELF

V gene: TRBV6-5
J gene: TRBJ1-2
CDR3 protein: ASSWAPGSANYGYT

V gene: TRBV7-8
J gene: TRBJ2-3
CDR3 protein: ASSLQGFTDTQY

V gene: TRBV6-5
J gene: TRBJ2-2
CDR3 protein: ASSAGSGTTGELF

V gene: TRBV30
J gene: TRBJ2-7
CDR3 protein: AWSPLAGGREY

V gene: TRBV7-2
J gene: TRBJ2-7
CDR3 protein: ASSSAGVISYEQY

V gene: TRBV7-8
J gene: TRBJ2-3
CDR3 protein: ASSVLAAATDTQY

V gene: TRBV25-1
J gene: TRBJ2-3
CDR3 protein: ASGVGTALSTDTQY

V gene: TRBV7-2
J gene: TRBJ2-4
CDR3 protein: ASSLDQALAKNIQY

V gene: TRBV7-9
J gene: TRBJ1-6
CDR3 protein: ASSSTVTSPLH

V gene: TRBV9
J gene: TRBJ1-1
CDR3 protein: ASSVPTGDGTEAF

V gene: TRBV2
J gene: TRBJ1-1
CDR3 protein: ASRTQGRDTEAF

V gene: TRBV5-4
J gene: TRBJ2-1
CDR3 protein: ASTAGETGAYNEQF

V gene: TRBV27
J gene: TRBJ2-7
CDR3 protein: ASSLEGDYEQY

V gene: TRBV4-3
J gene: TRBJ1-3
CDR3 protein: ASSQDTTPYSGNTIY

V gene: TRBV6-5
J gene: TRBJ2-4
CDR3 protein: ASSGTTSAGIQY

V gene: TRBV11-2
J gene: TRBJ2-7
CDR3 protein: ASSLSFGEQGHEQY

V gene: TRBV7-7
J gene: TRBJ2-5
CDR3 protein: ASRQAGVDETQY

V gene: TRBV6-5
J gene: TRBJ2-7
CDR3 protein: ASGTGGTESYEQY

V gene: TRBV5-6
J gene: TRBJ2-5
CDR3 protein: ASSLLAGEETQY

V gene: TRBV5-6
J gene: TRBJ2-1
CDR3 protein: ASSWGAGNNGQF

V gene: TRBV2
J gene: TRBJ2-1
CDR3 protein: ASTVRRAQEVEQF

V gene: TRBV11-2
J gene: TRBJ1-1
CDR3 protein: ASSSPDRWAF

V gene: TRBV6-5
J gene: TRBJ2-5
CDR3 protein: ASSRPRETQY

V gene: TRBV7-2
J gene: TRBJ2-3
CDR3 protein: ASSLDSFGLAGRLTQY

V gene: TRBV5-1
J gene: TRBJ2-5
CDR3 protein: ASSLGLAGGPWETQY

V gene: TRBV4-2
J gene: TRBJ1-5
CDR3 protein: ASSQGAGSSNQPQH

V gene: TRBV4-1
J gene: TRBJ1-4
CDR3 protein: ASSQDQAYNEKLF

V gene: TRBV27
J gene: TRBJ2-1
CDR3 protein: ASSLLLAGAAIKF

V gene: TRBV30
J gene: TRBJ1-2
CDR3 protein: AWSVSGVNGYT

V gene: TRBV5-6
J gene: TRBJ2-1
CDR3 protein: ASSLGLAGAVVTEQF

V gene: TRBV9
J gene: TRBJ2-3
CDR3 protein: ASSFGTSGRTLSDTQY

V gene: TRBV7-9
J gene: TRBJ2-5
CDR3 protein: ASSWSYTQETQY

V gene: TRBV27
J gene: TRBJ2-7
CDR3 protein: ASSLSGQASYEQY

V gene: TRBV28
J gene: TRBJ1-2
CDR3 protein: ASSPGTPYGYT

V gene: TRBV2
J gene: TRBJ1-5
CDR3 protein: ASGGGGRGEDQPQH

V gene: TRBV5-5
J gene: TRBJ2-7
CDR3 protein: ASSLGPLAGGLSSYEQY

V gene: TRBV6-1
J gene: TRBJ2-1
CDR3 protein: ASSEANREWFEQF